This T cell receptor (beta chain) was recorded in a study of identical twins. Study results and limitations: Weaker excess twin sharing was seen among beta out-of-frame sequences.

TCRdb independently ran MiXCR on the 5' RACE reads; one entry per CDR3 protein. The sample holds 500,000 to 600,000 distinct CDR3 sequences, less than 25% seen once. A word on this clonotype: Its target is unknown.

V lost 0 bases, J lost 8 bases, and 23 bases lay in between. The CDR3 runs 17 residues. Germline loops: CDR1 MNHEY, CDR2 SMNVEV (reference sequence). The same sample was also used in a study of T cells expressing NK-cell markers. That investigation notes: Seven HCMV-seropositive donors and one seronegative donor made up the eight sequenced donors. HCMV specificity of the expanded NKG2C+ T cell clones stayed unclear.

This TCR was sampled from a woman younger than 30 in good health. Sequenced: CD4+ T cells sorted from blood. The rearrangement links TRBV27 to TRBJ2-7; D tentatively reads TRBD1 or TRBD2 (5 bases each). CDR3 DNA: TGTGCCAGCAGTTTATCGAACACCGGGACGGGCCGAAAACAGCAGTACTTC. It is translated as CASSLSNTGTGRKQQYF.